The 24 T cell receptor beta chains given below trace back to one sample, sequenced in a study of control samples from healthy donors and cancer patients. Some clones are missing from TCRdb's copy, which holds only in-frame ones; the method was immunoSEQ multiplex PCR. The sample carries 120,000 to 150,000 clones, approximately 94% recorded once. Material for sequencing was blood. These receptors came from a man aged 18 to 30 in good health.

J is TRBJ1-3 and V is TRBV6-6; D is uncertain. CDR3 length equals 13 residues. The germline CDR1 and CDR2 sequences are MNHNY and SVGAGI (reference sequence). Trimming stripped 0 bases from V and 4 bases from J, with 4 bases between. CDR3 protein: CASSYSDGNTIYF. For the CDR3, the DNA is TGTGCCAGCAGTTACTCGGACGGAAACACCATATATTTT.

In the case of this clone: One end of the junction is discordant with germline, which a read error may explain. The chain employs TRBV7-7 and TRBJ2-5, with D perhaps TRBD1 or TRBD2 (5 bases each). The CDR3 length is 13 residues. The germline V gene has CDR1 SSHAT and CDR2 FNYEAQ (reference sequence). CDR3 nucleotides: TGTGCTAGCAGCTCCCAGGGAGCAGAGACCCAGTACTTC. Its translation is CASSSQGAETQYF.

In DNA, the CDR3 is TGTGCCAGCAGTACAAGCAGGGCGATTTCACCCCTCCACTTT. The encoded protein is CASSTSRAISPLHF. V and J are TRBV6-5 and TRBJ1-6; the D gene is possibly TRBD1 (5 bases). Germline values: CDR1 MNHEY, CDR2 SVGAGI. Deletions cut 5 bases from V and 9 bases from J, with 14 bases between. The CDR3 sequence is 14 residues long.

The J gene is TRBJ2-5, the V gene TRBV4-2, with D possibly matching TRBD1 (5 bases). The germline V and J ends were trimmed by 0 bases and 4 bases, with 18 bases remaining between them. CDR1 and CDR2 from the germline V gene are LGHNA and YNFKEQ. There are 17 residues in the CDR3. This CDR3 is CASSQEWGLRDGETQYF. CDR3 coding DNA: TGTGCCAGCAGCCAAGAATGGGGCCTCCGAGATGGAGAGACCCAGTACTTC.

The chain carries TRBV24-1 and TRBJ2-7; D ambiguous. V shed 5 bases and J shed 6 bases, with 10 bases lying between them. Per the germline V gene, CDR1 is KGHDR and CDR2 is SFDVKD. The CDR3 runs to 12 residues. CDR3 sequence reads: CATSAPNSEQYF. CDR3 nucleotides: TGTGCCACCAGTGCCCCAAATTCCGAGCAGTACTTC.

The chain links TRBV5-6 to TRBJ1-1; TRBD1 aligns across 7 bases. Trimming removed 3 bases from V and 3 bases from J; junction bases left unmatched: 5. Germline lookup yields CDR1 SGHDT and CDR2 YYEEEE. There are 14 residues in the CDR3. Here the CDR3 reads CASSYRGPYTEAFF. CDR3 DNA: TGTGCCAGCAGCTACAGGGGCCCCTACACTGAAGCTTTCTTT. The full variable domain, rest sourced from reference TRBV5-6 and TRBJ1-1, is DAGVTQSPTHLIKTRGQQVTLRCSPKSGHDTVSWYQQALGQGPQFIFQYYEEEERQRGNFPDRFSGHQFPNYSSELNVNALLLGDSALYLCASSYRGPYTEAFFGQGTRLTVV.

The CDR3 loop is CASKDRAVDEQYF. The CDR3 nucleotides are TGTGCCAGTAAAGACAGGGCGGTGGACGAGCAGTACTTC. This rearrangement joins TRBV19 to TRBJ2-7, with 7 bases matching TRBD1. The CDR3 extends over 13 amino acids. V dropped 7 bases and J dropped 5; count of bases not matched to a gene: 8. Germline V gene lookup returns CDR1 LNHDA and CDR2 SQIVND (reference sequence).

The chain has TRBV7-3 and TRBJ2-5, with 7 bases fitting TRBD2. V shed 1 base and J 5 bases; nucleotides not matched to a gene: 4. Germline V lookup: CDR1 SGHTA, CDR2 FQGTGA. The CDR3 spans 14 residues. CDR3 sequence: CASSLIGGSETQYF. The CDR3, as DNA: TGTGCCAGCAGCTTAATCGGGGGGTCGGAGACCCAGTACTTC.

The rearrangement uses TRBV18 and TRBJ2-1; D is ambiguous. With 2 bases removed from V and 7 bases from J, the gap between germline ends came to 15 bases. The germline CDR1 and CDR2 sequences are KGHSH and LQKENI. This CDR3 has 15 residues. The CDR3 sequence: CASSPGQTLWNEQFF. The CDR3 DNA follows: TGTGCCAGCTCACCAGGGCAGACCCTTTGGAATGAGCAGTTCTTC.

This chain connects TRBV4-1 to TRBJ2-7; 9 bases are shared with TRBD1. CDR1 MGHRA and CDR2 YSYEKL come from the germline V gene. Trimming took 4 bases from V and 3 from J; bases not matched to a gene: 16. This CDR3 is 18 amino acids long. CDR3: CASSLLEVGTGKIYEQYF. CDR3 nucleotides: TGCGCCAGCAGCCTCCTCGAGGTCGGGACAGGGAAGATCTACGAGCAGTACTTC.

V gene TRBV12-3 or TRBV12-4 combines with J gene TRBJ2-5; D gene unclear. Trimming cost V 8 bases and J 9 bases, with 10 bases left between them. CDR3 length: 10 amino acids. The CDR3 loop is CASGSRAQYF. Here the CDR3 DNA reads TGTGCCAGCGGCTCCCGGGCCCAGTACTTC.

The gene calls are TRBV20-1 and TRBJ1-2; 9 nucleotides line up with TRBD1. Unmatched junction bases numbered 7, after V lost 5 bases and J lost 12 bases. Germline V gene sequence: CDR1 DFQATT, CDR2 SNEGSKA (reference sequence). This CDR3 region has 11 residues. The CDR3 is CSAGGQGIHTF. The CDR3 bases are TGCAGTGCTGGGGGACAGGGCATTCACACCTTC.

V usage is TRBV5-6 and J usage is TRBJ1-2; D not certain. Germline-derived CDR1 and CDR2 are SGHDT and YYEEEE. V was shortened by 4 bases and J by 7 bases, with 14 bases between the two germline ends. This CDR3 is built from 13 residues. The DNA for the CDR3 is TGTGCCAGCAGCCCAGTAGGAGGCCGTGGCTACACCTTC. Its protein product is CASSPVGGRGYTF.

CDR3 protein: CASSVRINSPLHF. The CDR3 region has the DNA TGTGCCAGCAGTGTGAGGATCAATTCACCCCTCCACTTT. The chain carries TRBV6-4 and TRBJ1-6; D is unclear. The CDR3 length is 13 residues. V was cut by 4 bases and J by 7 bases, with 8 bases left in between. Germline values: CDR1 MRHNA, CDR2 SNTAGT.

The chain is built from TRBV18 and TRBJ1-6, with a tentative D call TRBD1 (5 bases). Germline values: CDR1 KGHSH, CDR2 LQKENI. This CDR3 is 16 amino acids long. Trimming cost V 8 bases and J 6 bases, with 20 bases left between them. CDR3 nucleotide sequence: TGTGCCAGCCCCTCGGAGACCCGGGGGGGTAATTCACCCCTCCACTTT. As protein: CASPSETRGGNSPLHF.

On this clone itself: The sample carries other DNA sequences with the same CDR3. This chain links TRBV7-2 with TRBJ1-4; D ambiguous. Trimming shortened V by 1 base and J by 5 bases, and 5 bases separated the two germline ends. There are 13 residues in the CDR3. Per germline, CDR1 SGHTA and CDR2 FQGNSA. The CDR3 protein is CASSLGFNEKLFF. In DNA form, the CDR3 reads TGTGCCAGCAGCTTAGGATTCAATGAAAAACTGTTTTTT. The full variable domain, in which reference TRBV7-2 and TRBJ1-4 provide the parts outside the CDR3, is GAGVSQSPSNKVTEKGKDVELRCDPISGHTALYWYRQSLGQGLEFLIYFQGNSAPDKSGLPSDRFSAERTGGSVSTLTIQRTQQEDSAVYLCASSLGFNEKLFFGSGTQLSVL.

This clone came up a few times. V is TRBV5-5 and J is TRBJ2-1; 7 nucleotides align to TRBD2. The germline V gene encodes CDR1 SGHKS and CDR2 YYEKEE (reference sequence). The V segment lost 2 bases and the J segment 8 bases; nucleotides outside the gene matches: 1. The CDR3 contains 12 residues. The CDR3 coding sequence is TGTGCCAGCAGCTTAACTAGCGATGAGCAGTTCTTC. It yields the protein CASSLTSDEQFF.

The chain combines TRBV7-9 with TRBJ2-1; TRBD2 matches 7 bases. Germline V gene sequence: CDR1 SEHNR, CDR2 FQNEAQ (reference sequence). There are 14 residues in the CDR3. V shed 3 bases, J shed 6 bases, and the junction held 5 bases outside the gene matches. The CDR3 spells CASSFTGEGNEQFF. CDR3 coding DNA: TGTGCCAGCAGCTTCACGGGGGAGGGCAATGAGCAGTTCTTC.

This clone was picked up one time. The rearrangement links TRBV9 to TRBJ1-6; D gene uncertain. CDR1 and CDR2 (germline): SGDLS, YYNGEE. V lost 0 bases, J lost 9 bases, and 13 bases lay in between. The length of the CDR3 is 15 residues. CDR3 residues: CASSVALGLGSPLHF. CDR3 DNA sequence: TGTGCCAGCAGCGTAGCGCTGGGGTTGGGTTCACCCCTCCACTTT.

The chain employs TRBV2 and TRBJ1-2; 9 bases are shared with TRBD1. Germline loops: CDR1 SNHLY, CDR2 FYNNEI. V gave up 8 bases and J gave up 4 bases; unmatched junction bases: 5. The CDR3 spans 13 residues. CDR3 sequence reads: CASLGQGIYGYTF. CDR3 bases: TGTGCCAGCCTAGGACAGGGGATCTATGGCTACACCTTC.

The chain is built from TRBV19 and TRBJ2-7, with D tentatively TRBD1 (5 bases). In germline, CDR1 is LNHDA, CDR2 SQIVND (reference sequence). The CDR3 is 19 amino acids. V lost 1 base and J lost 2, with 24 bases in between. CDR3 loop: CASSIAPGNRFRGAYEQYF. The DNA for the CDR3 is TGTGCCAGTAGTATAGCTCCAGGGAACAGGTTCCGAGGCGCCTACGAGCAGTACTTC.

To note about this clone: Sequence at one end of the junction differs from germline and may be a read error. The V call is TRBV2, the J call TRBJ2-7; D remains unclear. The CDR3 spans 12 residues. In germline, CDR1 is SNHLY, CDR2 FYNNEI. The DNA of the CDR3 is TGTGCCAGCAGTGAAAGATCCTTCGAGCAGTACTTC. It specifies CASSERSFEQYF.

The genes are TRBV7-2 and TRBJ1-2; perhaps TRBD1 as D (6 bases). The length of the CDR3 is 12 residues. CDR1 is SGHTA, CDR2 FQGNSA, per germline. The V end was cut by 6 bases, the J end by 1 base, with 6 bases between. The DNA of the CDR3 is TGTGCCAGCAGGGACAGTAACTATGGCTACACCTTC. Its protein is CASRDSNYGYTF.

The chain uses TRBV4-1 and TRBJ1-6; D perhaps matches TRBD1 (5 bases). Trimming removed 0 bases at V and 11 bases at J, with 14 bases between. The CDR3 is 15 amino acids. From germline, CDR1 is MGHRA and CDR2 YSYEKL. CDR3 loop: CASSQEEGRVPPLHF. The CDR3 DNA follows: TGCGCCAGCAGCCAAGAGGAGGGACGGGTTCCACCCCTCCACTTT.